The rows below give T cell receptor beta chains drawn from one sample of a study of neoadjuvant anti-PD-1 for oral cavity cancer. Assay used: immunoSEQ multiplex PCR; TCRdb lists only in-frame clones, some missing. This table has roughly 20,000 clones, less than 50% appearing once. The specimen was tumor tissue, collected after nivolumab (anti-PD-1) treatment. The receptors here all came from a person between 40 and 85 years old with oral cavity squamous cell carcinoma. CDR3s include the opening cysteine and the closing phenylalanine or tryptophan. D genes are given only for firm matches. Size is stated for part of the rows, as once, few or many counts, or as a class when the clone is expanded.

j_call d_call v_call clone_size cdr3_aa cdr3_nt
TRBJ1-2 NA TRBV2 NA CASSDAGGLF TGTGCCAGCAGTGATGCGGGGGGGCTCTTC
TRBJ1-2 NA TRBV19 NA CASSIGGFSAYGYTF TGTGCCAGTAGTATAGGGGGGTTTTCTGCCTATGGCTACACCTTC
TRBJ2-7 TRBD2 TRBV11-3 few CASSFGLEYEQYF TGTGCCAGCAGCTTCGGACTAGAGTACGAGCAGTACTTC
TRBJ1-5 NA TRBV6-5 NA CASRVSGTGNQPQHF TGTGCCAGCAGGGTCTCAGGGACTGGCAATCAGCCCCAGCATTTT
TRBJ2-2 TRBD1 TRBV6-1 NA CASSDRGTGRDTGELFF TGTGCCAGCAGTGATAGGGGGACAGGGCGGGACACCGGGGAGCTGTTTTTT
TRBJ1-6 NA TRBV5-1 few CASSLTGGSPLHF TGCGCCAGCAGCTTAACGGGAGGATCACCCCTCCACTTT
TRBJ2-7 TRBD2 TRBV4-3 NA CASGPPGREDKRYYEQYF TGCGCCAGCGGCCCCCCGGGGAGGGAAGACAAACGTTACTACGAGCAGTACTTC
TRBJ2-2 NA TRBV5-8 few CASSLGQRANTGELFF TGTGCCAGCAGCCTTGGACAGCGCGCGAACACCGGGGAGCTGTTTTTT
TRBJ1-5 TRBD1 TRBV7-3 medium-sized CASSLGQATPYSNQPQHF TGTGCCAGCAGCTTAGGACAGGCCACCCCCTATAGCAATCAGCCCCAGCATTTT
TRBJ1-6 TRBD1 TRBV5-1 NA CASSLVEGASGSPLHF TGCGCCAGCAGCTTGGTGGAGGGGGCCTCAGGGTCACCCCTCCACTTT
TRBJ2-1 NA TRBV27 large CASEAPRNNEQFF TGTGCCAGCGAGGCTCCCCGCAACAATGAGCAGTTCTTC
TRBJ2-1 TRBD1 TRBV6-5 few CASSQDRGNYNEQFF TGTGCCAGCAGTCAGGACAGGGGGAACTACAATGAGCAGTTCTTC
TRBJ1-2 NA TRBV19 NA CAAGTLNYGYTF TGTGCCGCGGGGACACTCAACTATGGCTACACCTTC
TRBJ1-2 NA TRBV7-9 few CASSLDYDSGYTF TGTGCCAGCAGCTTAGATTACGACAGTGGCTACACCTTC
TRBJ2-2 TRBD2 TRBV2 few CASERGAGGSGTGELFF TGTGCCAGCGAGAGGGGAGCGGGGGGGAGCGGCACCGGGGAGCTGTTTTTT
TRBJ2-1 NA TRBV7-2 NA CASSFPGAGNEQFF TGTGCCAGCAGCTTCCCGGGGGCGGGCAATGAGCAGTTCTTC
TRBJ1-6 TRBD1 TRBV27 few CASRPGQLNSPLHF TGTGCCAGCAGGCCGGGACAGTTGAATTCACCCCTCCACTTT
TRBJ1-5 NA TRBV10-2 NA CASSSGYVQPQHF TGCGCCAGCAGCTCAGGGTATGTTCAGCCCCAGCATTTT
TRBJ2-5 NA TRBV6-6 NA CASLRGGARYQETQYF TGTGCCAGCTTGCGTGGGGGCGCGAGGTACCAAGAGACCCAGTACTTC
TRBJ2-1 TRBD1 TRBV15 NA CATSRDYQGTGGYNEQFF TGTGCCACCAGCAGAGATTACCAAGGGACAGGGGGATACAATGAGCAGTTCTTC
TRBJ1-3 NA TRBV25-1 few CASPGILGALNTIYF TGTGCCAGCCCGGGGATTCTGGGCGCATTAAACACCATATATTTT
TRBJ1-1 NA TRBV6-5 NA CASSYSRAGWNTEAFF TGTGCCAGCAGTTACTCGAGAGCAGGTTGGAACACTGAAGCTTTCTTT
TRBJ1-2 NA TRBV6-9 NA CASSCPGATVIAGSYTF TGTGCCAGCAGTTGCCCTGGGGCGACAGTAATTGCCGGTAGCTACACCTTC
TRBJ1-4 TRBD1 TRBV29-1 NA CSVDVQGANEKLFF TGCAGCGTTGATGTTCAGGGGGCTAATGAAAAACTGTTTTTT
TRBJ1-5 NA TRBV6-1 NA CASSEDPGARYQPQHF TGTGCCAGCAGTGAAGACCCAGGGGCTCGTTATCAGCCCCAGCATTTT
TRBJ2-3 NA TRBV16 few CASSRRGRDTQYF TGTGCCAGCAGCCGGAGGGGGCGGGATACGCAGTATTTT
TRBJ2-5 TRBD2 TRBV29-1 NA CSVQKGLAGGPGPQYF TGCAGCGTCCAAAAGGGACTAGCGGGGGGGCCAGGTCCCCAGTACTTC
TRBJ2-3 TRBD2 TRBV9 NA CASSGGTSVYTDTQYF TGTGCCAGCAGCGGGGGGACTAGCGTATACACAGATACGCAGTATTTT
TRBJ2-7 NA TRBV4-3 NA CASSQAGISYEQYF TGCGCCAGCAGCCAAGCCGGGATTTCCTACGAGCAGTACTTC
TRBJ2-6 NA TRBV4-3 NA CASSRGDTISGANVLTF TGCGCCAGCAGCCGAGGGGACACGATCTCTGGGGCCAACGTCCTGACTTTC
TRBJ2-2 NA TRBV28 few CASRTIMGLATNTGELFF TGTGCCAGCAGAACCATTATGGGCCTAGCTACGAACACCGGGGAGCTGTTTTTT
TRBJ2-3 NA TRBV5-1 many CASSLGGRGADTQYF TGCGCCAGCAGCTTGGGAGGGCGCGGCGCAGATACGCAGTATTTT
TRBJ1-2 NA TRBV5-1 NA CASSLGRDYGYTF TGCGCCAGCAGCTTAGGGAGAGACTATGGCTACACCTTC
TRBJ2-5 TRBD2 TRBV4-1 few CASSPRWESGGGQETQYF TGCGCCAGCAGCCCGCGATGGGAAAGCGGGGGCGGGCAAGAGACCCAGTACTTC
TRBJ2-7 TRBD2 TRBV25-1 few CASSGTSGGAINEQYF TGTGCCAGCAGTGGGACTAGCGGGGGGGCTATCAACGAGCAGTACTTC
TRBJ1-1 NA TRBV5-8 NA CATRTRGVTEAFF TGTGCCACCCGGACCCGGGGGGTCACTGAAGCTTTCTTT
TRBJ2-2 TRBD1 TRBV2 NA CASRHRDRRLSEELFF TGTGCCAGCAGACACCGGGACAGAAGGTTGAGTGAGGAGCTGTTTTTT
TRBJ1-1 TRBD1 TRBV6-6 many CATEQGLGEAFF TGTGCCACCGAACAGGGGCTAGGTGAAGCTTTCTTT
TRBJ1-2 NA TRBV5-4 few CASSSGTGRRGNYGYTF TGTGCCAGCAGCTCAGGAACAGGGAGGCGGGGGAACTATGGCTACACCTTC
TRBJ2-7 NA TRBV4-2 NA CASSQDRSFEQYF TGTGCCAGCAGCCAAGATAGGAGCTTCGAGCAGTACTTC
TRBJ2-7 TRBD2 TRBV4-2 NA CASSQELAGTSREQYF TGTGCCAGCAGCCAAGAGTTAGCGGGGACCAGCAGGGAGCAGTACTTC
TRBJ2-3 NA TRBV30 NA CAWSVGGTSTDTQYF TGTGCCTGGAGTGTAGGGGGGACCAGCACAGATACGCAGTATTTT
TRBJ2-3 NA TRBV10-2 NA CASRRGQYTDTQYF TGCGCCAGCAGGCGGGGACAGTACACAGATACGCAGTATTTT
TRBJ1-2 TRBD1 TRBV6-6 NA CASSRSGTEYGYTF TGTGCCAGCAGTAGGTCCGGGACAGAGTATGGCTACACCTTC
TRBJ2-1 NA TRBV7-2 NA CASSITQGYNEQFF TGTGCCAGCAGCATCACACAGGGTTACAATGAGCAGTTCTTC
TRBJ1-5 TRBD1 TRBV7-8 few CANGQGNQPQHF TGTGCCAACGGACAGGGCAATCAGCCCCAGCATTTT
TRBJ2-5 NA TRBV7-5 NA CATVPPSANQETQYF TGTGCCACCGTCCCCCCTAGCGCCAACCAAGAGACCCAGTACTTC
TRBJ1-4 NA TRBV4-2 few CASSQMQNTATNEKLFF TGTGCCAGCAGCCAAATGCAAAACACTGCAACTAATGAAAAACTGTTTTTT
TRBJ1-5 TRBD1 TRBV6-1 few CASSINRGHLQPQHF TGTGCCAGCAGTATCAACAGGGGGCACCTTCAGCCCCAGCATTTT
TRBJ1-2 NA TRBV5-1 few CASSQEGNYGYTF TGCGCCAGCAGCCAGGAGGGAAACTATGGCTACACCTTC
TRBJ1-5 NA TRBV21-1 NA CASSKTRDQPQHF TGTGCCAGCAGCAAGACCAGGGATCAGCCCCAGCATTTT
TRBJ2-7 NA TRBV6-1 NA CASSGDSGAPYEQYF TGTGCCAGCAGTGGGGACAGCGGGGCCCCCTACGAGCAGTACTTC
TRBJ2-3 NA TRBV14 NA CASSQPPGPRLYF TGTGCCAGCAGCCAACCCCCGGGACCCAGGCTGTATTTT
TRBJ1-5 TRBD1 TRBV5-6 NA CASSKGQGTQPQHF TGTGCCAGCAGCAAGGGACAGGGGACCCAGCCCCAGCATTTT
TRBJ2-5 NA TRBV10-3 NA CAISERTEETQYF TGTGCCATCAGTGAGAGGACAGAAGAGACCCAGTACTTC
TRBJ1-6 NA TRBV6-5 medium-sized CASSYEGALALHF TGTGCCAGCAGTTATGAAGGGGCCCTGGCCCTCCACTTT